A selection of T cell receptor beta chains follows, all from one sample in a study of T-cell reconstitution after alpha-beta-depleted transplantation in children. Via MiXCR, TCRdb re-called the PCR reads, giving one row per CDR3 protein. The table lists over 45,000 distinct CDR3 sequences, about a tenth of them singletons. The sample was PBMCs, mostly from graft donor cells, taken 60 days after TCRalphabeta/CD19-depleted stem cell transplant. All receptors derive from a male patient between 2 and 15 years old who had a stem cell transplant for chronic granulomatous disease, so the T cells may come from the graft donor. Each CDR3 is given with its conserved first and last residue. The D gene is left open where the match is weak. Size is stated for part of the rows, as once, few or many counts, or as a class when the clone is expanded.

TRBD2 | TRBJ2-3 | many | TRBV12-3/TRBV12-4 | TGTGCCAGCAGTTTCTCCGGGACTAGCGGTAGCACAGATACGCAGTATTTT | CASSFSGTSGSTDTQYF
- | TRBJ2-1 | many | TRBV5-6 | TGTGCCAGCAGCTTGGTCGCGATCTCAGAGCAGTTCTTC | CASSLVAISEQFF
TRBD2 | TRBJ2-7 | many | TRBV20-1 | TGCAGTGCTAGATACGGGAGGGCCCCTTACGAGCAGTACTTC | CSARYGRAPYEQYF
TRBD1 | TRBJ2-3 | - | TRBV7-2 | TGTGCCAGCAGCCGGGACAGGGCGACACATACGCAGTATTTT | CASSRDRATHTQYF
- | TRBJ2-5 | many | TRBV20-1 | TGCAGTGCTAGTGATCAAGAGACCCAGTACTTC | CSASDQETQYF
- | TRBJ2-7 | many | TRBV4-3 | TGCGCCAGCAGCCAAGACCCTCAGGGCGGACCCTACGAGCAGTACTTC | CASSQDPQGGPYEQYF
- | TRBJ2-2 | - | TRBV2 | TGTGCCAGCAGTGGCGTACTTGCGAACACCGGGGAGCTGTTTTTT | CASSGVLANTGELFF
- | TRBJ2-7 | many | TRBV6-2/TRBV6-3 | TGTGCCAGCAGCCACGGTGGGGAGCAGTACTTC | CASSHGGEQYF
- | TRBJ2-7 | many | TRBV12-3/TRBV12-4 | TGTGCCAGCAGTTTGGGCGGGCCCGAGCAGTACTTC | CASSLGGPEQYF
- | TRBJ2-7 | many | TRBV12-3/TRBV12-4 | TGTGCCACCCACCCCCTGGAGCAGTACTTC | CATHPLEQYF
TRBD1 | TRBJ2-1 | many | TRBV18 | TGTGCCAGCTCGCCAACAGGGGCCTATGAGCAGTTCTTC | CASSPTGAYEQFF
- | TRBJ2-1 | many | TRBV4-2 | TGTGCCAGCAGCCAAGAATGGGCAGGCAATGAGCAGTTCTTC | CASSQEWAGNEQFF
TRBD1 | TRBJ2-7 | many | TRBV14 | TGTGCCAGCAGCCAAGTTCTTACAGGGGAAAAGTACTTC | CASSQVLTGEKYF
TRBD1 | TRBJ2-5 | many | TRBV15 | TGTGCCACCAGCAGAGGCGACAGGGATGAAGAGACCCAGTACTTC | CATSRGDRDEETQYF
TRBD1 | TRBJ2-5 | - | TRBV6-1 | TGTGCCAGCAGACCAGGGGGCCGGGAGACCCAGTACTTC | CASRPGGRETQYF
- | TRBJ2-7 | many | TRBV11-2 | TGTGCCAGCAGTTCCGGTACCCGCAGCTCCTACGAGCAGTACTTC | CASSSGTRSSYEQYF
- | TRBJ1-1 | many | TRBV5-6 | TGTGCCAGCAGCTTGCTAGGGGTCAGGACTGAAGCTTTCTTT | CASSLLGVRTEAFF
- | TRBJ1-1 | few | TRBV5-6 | TGTGCCAGCAGCCAACTGAATTTGGTGGGAAGCAACACTGAAGCTTTCTTT | CASSQLNLVGSNTEAFF
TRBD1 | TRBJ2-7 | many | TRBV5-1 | TGCGCCAGCAGCCCGGGGACAGGGGAGCAGTACTTC | CASSPGTGEQYF
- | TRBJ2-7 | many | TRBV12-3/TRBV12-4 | TGTGCCAGCAGTTTAGGGAGCTACGAGCAGTACTTC | CASSLGSYEQYF
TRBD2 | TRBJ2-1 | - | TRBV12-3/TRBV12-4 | TGTGCCACCGCGGGACTAGCGGGAGAGGGCTCCTACAATGAGCAGTTCTTC | CATAGLAGEGSYNEQFF
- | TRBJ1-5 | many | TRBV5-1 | TGCGCCAGCAGCATTGGGCCCTCTGAGCCCCAGCATTTT | CASSIGPSEPQHF
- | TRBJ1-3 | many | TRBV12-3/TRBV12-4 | TGTGCCAGCAGTTCAAGCACAGCCGTTGGAAACACCATATATTTT | CASSSSTAVGNTIYF
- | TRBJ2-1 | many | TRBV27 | TGTGCCAGTCCAGCGGAGAGCTCCTACAATGAGCAGTTCTTC | CASPAESSYNEQFF
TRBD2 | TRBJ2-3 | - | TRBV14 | TGTGCCAGCAGCCTTCGGCTAGCGGGGACAGATACGCAGTATTTT | CASSLRLAGTDTQYF
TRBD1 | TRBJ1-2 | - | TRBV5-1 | TGCGCCAGCAGCTATACAGGGGACTATGGCTACACCTTC | CASSYTGDYGYTF
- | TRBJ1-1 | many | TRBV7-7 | TGTGCCAGCAGCTTGCAGTTGAACACTGAAGCTTTCTTT | CASSLQLNTEAFF
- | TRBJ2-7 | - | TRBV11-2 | TGTGCCAGCAGCTTAGAGCAGGCAACCTACGAGCAGTACTTC | CASSLEQATYEQYF
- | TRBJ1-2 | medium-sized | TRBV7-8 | TGTGCCAGCACCTCGGTGGGGGGCTATGGCTACACCTTC | CASTSVGGYGYTF
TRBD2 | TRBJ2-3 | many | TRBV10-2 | TGCGCCAGCAGTGAGTCAACTAGCGGAAACACAGATACGCAGTATTTT | CASSESTSGNTDTQYF
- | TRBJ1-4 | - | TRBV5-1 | TGCGCCAGCAGCCCGAAGACAACTAATGAAAAACTGTTTTTT | CASSPKTTNEKLFF
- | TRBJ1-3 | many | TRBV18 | TGTGCCAGCACCCTCGACCATGGAAACACCATATATTTT | CASTLDHGNTIYF
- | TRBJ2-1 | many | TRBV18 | TGTGCCAGCTCCCGCGTTGATGAGCAGTTCTTC | CASSRVDEQFF
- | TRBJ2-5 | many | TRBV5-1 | TGCGCCAGCAGCTCTTCCATTGAAGATCAAGAGACCCAGTACTTC | CASSSSIEDQETQYF
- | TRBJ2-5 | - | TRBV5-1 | TGCGCCAGCAGCTCTGGTGGGCGACAAGAGACCCAGTACTTC | CASSSGGRQETQYF
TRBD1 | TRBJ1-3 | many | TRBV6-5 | TGTGCCAGCAGTTACTCGAACAGGGGTCTGGGAAACACCATATATTTT | CASSYSNRGLGNTIYF
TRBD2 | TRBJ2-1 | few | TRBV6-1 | TGTGCCAGCAGTGAGGAGACTAGCGGTAGCAATGAGCAGTTCTTC | CASSEETSGSNEQFF
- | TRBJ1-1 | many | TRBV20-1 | TGCAGTTCAAGGCCGGGTGAGGTAAACACTGAAGCTTTCTTT | CSSRPGEVNTEAFF
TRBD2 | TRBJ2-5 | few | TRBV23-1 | TGCGCCAGCTTCCTCCATAGCGGGAGAAGGGAGACCCAGTACTTC | CASFLHSGRRETQYF
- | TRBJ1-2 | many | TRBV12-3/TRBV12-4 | TGTGCCAGCAGTTTAAGGGAGGGGACGACATATCGCTACACCTTC | CASSLREGTTYRYTF
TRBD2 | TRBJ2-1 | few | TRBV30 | TGTGCCTGGACTCCCGGGACTAGCTTCTATGAGCAGTTCTTC | CAWTPGTSFYEQFF
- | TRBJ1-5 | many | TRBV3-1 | TGTGCCAGCAGCCAAGTCGGATCGGCTGGGACACCAAAAACTTATAGCAATCAGCCCCAGCATTTT | CASSQVGSAGTPKTYSNQPQHF
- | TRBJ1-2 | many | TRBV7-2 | TGTGCCAGCAGCAGAGTCCTTAACTATGGCTACACCTTC | CASSRVLNYGYTF
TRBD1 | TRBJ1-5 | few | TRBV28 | TGTGCCAGCAGTTTGCAGACAGGGGGCGGCAATCAGCCCCAGCATTTT | CASSLQTGGGNQPQHF
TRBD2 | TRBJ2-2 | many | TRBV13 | TGTGCCAGCAGCCGCTTTATCGGGGGGAGTAGGGGTACCGGGGAGCTGTTTTTT | CASSRFIGGSRGTGELFF
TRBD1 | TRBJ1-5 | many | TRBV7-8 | TGTGCCAGCAGCTCTACCATAGGGACAGCGGGGGATCAGCCCCAGCATTTT | CASSSTIGTAGDQPQHF
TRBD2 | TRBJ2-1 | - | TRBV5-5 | TGTGCCAGCAGCTTGGAATGGGGGGGTGAGCAGTTCTTC | CASSLEWGGEQFF
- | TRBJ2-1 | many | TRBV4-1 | TGCGCCAGCAGCCAAGTGGGCCATGAGCAGTTCTTC | CASSQVGHEQFF
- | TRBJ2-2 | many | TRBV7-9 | TGTGCCAGCGAAGCTTCAGGGAGACGAACCGGGGAGCTGTTTTTT | CASEASGRRTGELFF
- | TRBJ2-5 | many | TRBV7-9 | TGTGCCAGCAGCTTAGAGCCTCGTACAGACAACTACTTC | CASSLEPRTDNYF
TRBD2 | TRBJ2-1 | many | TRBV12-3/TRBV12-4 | TGTGCCAGCAGTCTCCGGGTAGCGGGAGCCCTCAGTGAGCAGTTCTTC | CASSLRVAGALSEQFF
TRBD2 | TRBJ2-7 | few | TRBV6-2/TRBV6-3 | TGTGCCAGCAGCGCTAGCGGGGCGACCTACGAGCAGTACTTC | CASSASGATYEQYF
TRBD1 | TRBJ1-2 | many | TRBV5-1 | TGCGCCAGCAGCCCGGGACAGGCGGGTGGAGGCTACACCTTC | CASSPGQAGGGYTF
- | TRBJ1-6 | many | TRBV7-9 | TGTGCCAGCAGCGACCCTAAGACAGGCGGGGGTTATAATTCACCCCTCCACTTT | CASSDPKTGGGYNSPLHF
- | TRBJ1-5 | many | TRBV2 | TGTGCCAGCAGTGAATCAGCAGGCGGCAGTCAGCCCCAGCATTTT | CASSESAGGSQPQHF
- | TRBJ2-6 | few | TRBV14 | TGTGCCAGCAGCCCCTGGGCCCGCCGGGGGGCCAACGTCCTGACTTTC | CASSPWARRGANVLTF
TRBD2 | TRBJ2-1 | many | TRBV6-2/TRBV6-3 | TGTGCCAGCAGTTACACTCGACTAGCGGGGCACAATGAGCAGTTCTTC | CASSYTRLAGHNEQFF
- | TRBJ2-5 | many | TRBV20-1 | TGCAGTGCTAGTTCGGGAGCAGAGACCCAGTACTTC | CSASSGAETQYF
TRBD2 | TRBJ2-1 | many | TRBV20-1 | TGCAGTGAGAGTAGCGGGAGTGGAGAGCAGTTCTTC | CSESSGSGEQFF
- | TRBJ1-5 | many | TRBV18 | TGTGCCAGCTCACCAGCGGCGGGGGGCTTGGATCAGCCCCAGCATTTT | CASSPAAGGLDQPQHF